One sample yielded the 18 T cell receptor beta chains listed below, sequenced in a study of cytomegalovirus exposure and HLA in healthy donors. The PCR employed 60 Vbeta primers together with 13 Jbeta primers. Data came from immunoSEQ multiplex PCR; TCRdb stores just in-frame clones and leaves some out. The sample gives roughly 150,000 clones, about two thirds of which show up once; 2% to 2.5% is in the top ten. What was sequenced was PBMCs. The receptors here all came from a woman aged 55-75 years in good health and CMV-seropositive.

This clone turned up a few times. The junction and the germline gene differ at one end; a read error may be behind it. This chain links TRBV2 with TRBJ1-2; 7 bases align to TRBD1. Germline CDR1 reads SNHLY; CDR2 reads FYNNEI. There are 14 residues in the CDR3. CDR3 loop: CASTRPGGNDGYTF. As DNA, the CDR3 is TGTGCCAGCACGAGGCCAGGGGGTAACGATGGCTACACCTTC.

This rearrangement joins TRBV10-3 to TRBJ1-4; the match to TRBD1 covers 10 bases. The germline V gene encodes CDR1 ENHRY and CDR2 SYGVKD. With V trimmed by 2 bases and J by 7 bases, 4 bases remained unmatched. The CDR3 is 15 residues long. The CDR3 reads CAISEGTGAGEKLFF. CDR3 nucleotide sequence: TGTGCCATCAGTGAGGGGACAGGGGCGGGTGAAAAACTGTTTTTT.

The chain couples TRBV5-1 to TRBJ1-4; a weak D match, TRBD1 (5 bases). Germline CDR1 and CDR2: SGHRS and YFSETQ. The CDR3 is 15 residues long. Trimming pared 5 bases from V and 4 bases from J, leaving 15 bases between. The DNA for the CDR3 is TGCGCCAGCAGGGATCAGACAGCCTTTAATGAAAAACTGTTTTTT. Translated: CASRDQTAFNEKLFF.

This clone was seen a single time. The rearrangement links TRBV7-9 to TRBJ1-4; tentative D call: TRBD1 (6 bases). The ends were cut back, 6 bases at V and 3 bases at J, with 11 bases in the middle. The CDR3 has 14 residues. CDR1 SEHNR and CDR2 FQNEAQ come from the germline V gene (reference sequence). For the CDR3, the DNA is TGTGCCAGCAGAGGACAGAGTCCTAATGAAAAACTGTTTTTT. Translating it yields CASRGQSPNEKLFF.

This chain links TRBV6-5 with TRBJ1-2; 10 bases map to TRBD1. Germline CDR1 and CDR2: MNHEY and SVGAGI. V dropped 4 bases and J dropped 2; count of bases not matched to a gene: 4. CDR3 size: 15 residues. CDR3 in DNA: TGTGCCAGCAGTTCGAGGACAGGGGGAAACTATGGCTACACCTTC. Translating it yields CASSSRTGGNYGYTF.

This CDR3 is CASSLPGQGSEKLFF. CDR3 bases: TGTGCCAGCAGTCTCCCGGGACAGGGTAGTGAAAAACTGTTTTTT. The chain is built from TRBV28 and TRBJ1-4; 9 nucleotides line up with TRBD1. CDR3 length: 15 amino acids. CDR1 is MDHEN and CDR2 is SYDVKM in the germline V gene. V shed 5 bases and J 7 bases; nucleotides not matched to a gene: 8.

The chain has TRBV2 and TRBJ2-7; D is perhaps TRBD1 (6 bases). Per the germline V gene, CDR1 is SNHLY and CDR2 is FYNNEI. Trimming removed 7 bases at V and 7 bases at J, with 14 bases between. This CDR3 is built from 12 residues. CDR3 loop: CASNRETGEQYF. The DNA of the CDR3 is TGTGCCAGCAACAGGGAGACGGGAGAGCAGTACTTC.

This chain connects TRBV9 to TRBJ2-5, with D perhaps matching TRBD1 (6 bases). Germline lookup yields CDR1 SGDLS and CDR2 YYNGEE. The CDR3 length is 14 residues. V was shortened by 0 bases and J by 2 bases, with 8 bases between the two germline ends. Here the CDR3 DNA reads TGTGCCAGCAGCGTAGGTGGGACACAAGAGACCCAGTACTTC. Amino acids: CASSVGGTQETQYF.

The chain links TRBV6-1 to TRBJ1-2, with no clear D. V lost 0 bases and J lost 6, with 11 bases in between. From germline, CDR1 is MNHNS and CDR2 SASEGT. This CDR3 is built from 14 residues. The CDR3 protein is CASSEAGSLDGYTF. CDR3 bases: TGTGCCAGCAGTGAAGCGGGCTCCTTGGATGGCTACACCTTC.

This chain joins TRBV9 and TRBJ2-5, with TRBD2 identical over 8 bases. The J call may be faulty, since TRBJ2-7 better matches the DNA end. Germline-derived CDR1 and CDR2 are SGDLS and YYNGEE. The CDR3 has 14 amino acids. In DNA, the CDR3 is TGTGCCAGCAGCCCGTCCGGGACTAGCTACGAGCAGTACTTC. It codes for CASSPSGTSYEQYF.

The V and J genes are TRBV5-6 and TRBJ2-7, with D possibly being TRBD1 (6 bases). Trimming removed 4 bases at V and 2 bases at J, with 16 bases between. Germline lookup yields CDR1 SGHDT and CDR2 YYEEEE. There are 15 residues in the CDR3. The CDR3 nucleotides are TGTGCCAGCAGCCCTGGGACACTCCAAACCTACGAGCAGTACTTC. Translating gives CASSPGTLQTYEQYF.

The V and J genes are TRBV7-3 and TRBJ2-5, with 7 bases aligning to TRBD1. V lost 2 bases, J lost 4 bases, and 1 base stayed unmatched. This CDR3 has 13 residues. Germline V gene sequence: CDR1 SGHTA, CDR2 FQGTGA. The DNA for the CDR3 is TGTGCCAGCAGCTTAGGACAGGCAGAGACCCAGTACTTC. Translation: CASSLGQAETQYF.

The chain has TRBV7-6 and TRBJ2-7; 8 bases are shared with TRBD1. Germline V lookup: CDR1 SGHVS, CDR2 FNYEAQ. The CDR3 spans 13 residues. With 2 bases clipped from V and 7 bases from J, the junction kept 4 bases outside the gene matches. As DNA, the CDR3 is TGTGCCAGCAGCTTACAGGGGGCGGGGGAGCAGTACTTC. Translation: CASSLQGAGEQYF.

The chain links TRBV7-9 to TRBJ2-7, with 8 bases that match TRBD2. V lost 2 bases to trimming and J lost 4 bases; unmatched junction nucleotides: 7. The CDR3 has 15 residues. Germline CDR1 and CDR2: SEHNR and FQNEAQ (reference sequence). The CDR3 region has the DNA TGTGCCAGCAGCTTAACGGGGGGGCGATCGTACGAGCAGTACTTC. Amino acid sequence: CASSLTGGRSYEQYF.

The chain employs TRBV6-1 and TRBJ2-5; no clear D. CDR1 is MNHNS and CDR2 is SASEGT in the germline V gene. Trimming took off 6 bases at V and 5 bases at J, with 19 bases between the two ends. The CDR3 contains 15 residues. The CDR3 region has the DNA TGTGCCAGCAGCGCCGATAGTCAGGTGCAGGAGACCCAGTACTTC. This translates into CASSADSQVQETQYF.

This clone was counted a single time. The J gene is TRBJ1-5, the V gene TRBV28; D is unresolved. The CDR3 consists of 15 residues. Trimming cost V 0 bases and J 6 bases, with 12 bases left between them. Germline CDR1 is MDHEN and CDR2 is SYDVKM. The CDR3 coding sequence is TGTGCCAGCAGTTTATGGGAGGACCGTGGTCAGCCCCAGCATTTT. Encoded protein: CASSLWEDRGQPQHF. Full variable domain (rest looked up from reference TRBV28 and TRBJ1-5): DVKVTQSSRYLVKRTGEKVFLECVQDMDHENMFWYRQDPGLGLRLIYFSYDVKMKEKGDIPEGYSVSREKKERFSLILESASTNQTSMYLCASSLWEDRGQPQHFGDGTRLSIL.

The chain recombines TRBV7-9 with TRBJ1-2, with 7 bases aligning to TRBD1. The V segment lost 5 bases and the J segment 4 bases; nucleotides outside the gene matches: 4. This CDR3 is 13 amino acids long. Per the germline V gene, CDR1 is SEHNR and CDR2 is FQNEAQ (reference sequence). CDR3 DNA: TGTGCCAGCAGCCCTGGACAGGTCTATGGCTACACCTTC. Its protein product is CASSPGQVYGYTF. Using reference TRBV7-9 and TRBJ1-2 for the parts outside the CDR3, the full variable domain is DTGVSQNPRHKITKRGQNVTFRCDPISEHNRLYWYRQTLGQGPEFLTYFQNEAQLEKSRLLSDRFSAERPKGSFSTLEIQRTEQGDSAMYLCASSPGQVYGYTFGSGTRLTVV.

Regarding this clone: Germline is not matched at one junction end, which may reflect a read error. V and J are TRBV7-7 and TRBJ1-4; D is perhaps TRBD1 (5 bases). This CDR3 comprises 16 residues. Germline V gene sequence: CDR1 SSHAT, CDR2 FNYEAQ (reference sequence). CDR3 loop: CASSLRAGTSNEKLFF. The CDR3 bases are TGTGCTAGCAGCTTAAGGGCGGGGACGAGTAATGAAAAACTGTTTTTT.